Listed here are 14 T cell receptor beta chains from one sample, sequenced in a study of blood T cells in healthy people across ages. Primers used in a second PCR of about 7 to 12 cycles were a sample-barcoded 5' primer and a J-beta primer mix. TCRdb passed the 5' RACE reads through MiXCR, listing each CDR3 protein once. This table holds 920,000 or so distinct CDR3 sequences, under 45% found once. Sequenced input: blood. The receptors originated from a woman aged 55-70 years in good health.

J is TRBJ1-6 and V is TRBV10-2; D is uncertain. V was cut by 2 bases and J by 8 bases, with 13 bases left in between. Germline loops: CDR1 WSHSY, CDR2 SAAADI. The CDR3 covers 15 residues. CDR3 nucleotide sequence: TGCGCCAGCAGTGAGAGGACCGGTTGGGATTCACCCCTCCACTTT. Translated: CASSERTGWDSPLHF.

Notes on this clonotype: An end of the junction differs from the germline gene, which may be a read error. The chain employs TRBV29-1 and TRBJ1-2; tentative D call: TRBD1 (5 bases). The CDR3 is 12 amino acids. Germline CDR1 is SQVTM and CDR2 is ANQGSEA. The DNA of the CDR3 is TGCAGCGTTGAAAGGGGAGAAAGTGGCGACACCTTC. Translation gives CSVERGESGDTF.

This sequence joins TRBV6-1 and TRBJ2-1, with 9 bases matching TRBD2. The CDR3 contains 15 residues. CDR1 is MNHNS, CDR2 SASEGT, per germline. Trimming removed 3 bases from V and 5 bases from J; junction bases left unmatched: 5. The CDR3 region has the DNA TGTGCCAGCAGTGAGGTAGCGGGGGAGAACAATGAGCAGTTCTTC. Amino acid sequence: CASSEVAGENNEQFF.

The V gene is TRBV10-1, the J gene TRBJ2-2, with TRBD1 matching over 7 bases. The germline CDR1 and CDR2 sequences are WNHNN and SYGVQD (reference sequence). J gave up 2 bases and V 6 bases, and 6 bases lay outside the gene matches. The CDR3 has 15 amino acids. CDR3 in amino acids: CASSPRDSNTGELFF. CDR3 bases: TGCGCCAGCAGCCCTCGGGACAGTAACACCGGGGAGCTGTTTTTT.

The J gene is TRBJ2-5, the V gene TRBV25-1, with 7 bases aligning to TRBD1. The CDR3 runs to 17 residues. Germline CDR1 reads MGHDK; CDR2 reads SYGVNS. Trimming took 2 bases from V and 2 from J; bases not matched to a gene: 11. CDR3 amino acids: CASSEVRQGRGQETQYF. The CDR3, as DNA: TGTGCCAGCAGTGAAGTCAGACAGGGAAGGGGTCAAGAGACCCAGTACTTC.

In its sample, this clonotype was seen once. V gene TRBV29-1 combines with J gene TRBJ2-7; D may correspond to TRBD1 or TRBD2 (5 bases each). Germline CDR1 SQVTM, CDR2 ANQGSEA. The V gene lost 7 bases and the J gene lost 7 bases, with 14 bases spanning the gap. The CDR3 has 11 residues. For the CDR3, the DNA is TGCAGCGCCGGGACCACGGGTGAGCAGTACTTC. It specifies CSAGTTGEQYF.

In regard to this clonotype: Germline is not matched at one junction end, which may reflect a read error. This chain uses TRBV15 with TRBJ2-3; 15 bases align to TRBD2. This CDR3 spans 17 amino acids. From germline, CDR1 is LNHNV and CDR2 YYDKDF (reference sequence). CDR3 sequence reads: CATRGTSGRTSTDMQYF. As DNA, the CDR3 is TGTGCCACCAGAGGGACTAGCGGGAGGACTAGCACAGATATGCAGTATTTT.

The chain couples TRBV11-2 to TRBJ1-1; D may be TRBD1 (6 bases). The CDR3 runs to 12 residues. Germline values: CDR1 SGHAT, CDR2 FQNNGV. Trimming pared 5 bases from V and 10 bases from J, leaving 14 bases between. Here the CDR3 DNA reads TGTGCCAGCAGCCCCGGGGGGGCCACAGCTTTCTTT. This sequence encodes CASSPGGATAFF. Combining the CDR3 with reference TRBV11-2 and TRBJ1-1 gives the whole variable domain EAGVAQSPRYKIIEKRQSVAFWCNPISGHATLYWYQQILGQGPKLLIQFQNNGVVDDSQLPKDRFSAERLKGVDSTLKIQPAKLEDSAVYLCASSPGGATAFFGQGTRLTVV.

This clonotype was counted a few times. This chain uses TRBV20-1 with TRBJ1-6, with D tentatively TRBD1 (5 bases). The CDR3 loop spans 15 amino acids. Germline V gives CDR1 DFQATT, CDR2 SNEGSKA (reference sequence). The ends were cut back, 3 bases at V and 6 bases at J, with 15 bases in the middle. Here the CDR3 DNA reads TGCAGTGCTAGTGAGGGGATGGGTTTTAATTCACCCCTCCACTTT. Amino acids: CSASEGMGFNSPLHF.

This rearrangement joins TRBV6-2 or TRBV6-3 to TRBJ1-2, with D perhaps TRBD1 (5 bases). Germline V gives CDR1 MNHEY, CDR2 SVGEGT. Trimming stripped 2 bases from V and 6 bases from J, with 19 bases between. This CDR3 has 16 amino acids. CDR3 region: CASSYMTVAVGNGYTF. CDR3 sequence (DNA): TGTGCCAGCAGTTACATGACAGTGGCTGTCGGTAATGGCTACACCTTC.

The DNA for the CDR3 is TGTGCCAGCAGCCAACGAACTAGCGGGCCCTACAATGAGCAGTACTTC. Translated, it gives CASSQRTSGPYNEQYF. The chain is built from TRBV3-1 and TRBJ2-7, with 9 bases matching TRBD2. J gave up 7 bases and V 2 bases, and 12 bases lay outside the gene matches. The CDR3 is 16 amino acids. Germline V CDR1 and CDR2: LGHDT, YNNKEL (reference sequence).

This clonotype appeared a few times. The rearrangement uses TRBV20-1 and TRBJ2-7; 8 bases fit TRBD2. This CDR3 has 13 amino acids. V shed 1 base and J 4 bases; nucleotides not matched to a gene: 3. Per the germline V gene, CDR1 is DFQATT and CDR2 is SNEGSKA (reference sequence). The CDR3 is CSARAGTRYEQYF. CDR3 in DNA: TGCAGTGCTAGAGCCGGGACTAGATACGAGCAGTACTTC.

This clonotype has a count of ten or more. This sequence joins TRBV20-1 and TRBJ2-7, with D tentatively TRBD2 (6 bases). This CDR3 has 12 amino acids. The V gene's germline CDR1 is DFQATT and CDR2 SNEGSKA (reference sequence). Trimming took off 4 bases at V and 3 bases at J, with 10 bases between the two ends. The CDR3 here is CSANAGSYEQYF. CDR3 sequence (DNA): TGCAGTGCTAACGCGGGGAGCTACGAGCAGTACTTC.

This clonotype has more than one count but fewer than ten. The genes are TRBV18 and TRBJ2-3; a weak D match, TRBD2 (5 bases). Trimming cost V 3 bases and J 2 bases, with 6 bases left between them. Germline CDR1 KGHSH, CDR2 LQKENI. This CDR3 is built from 13 residues. The CDR3 DNA is TGTGCCAGCTCACCTCTAGCCACAGATACGCAGTATTTT. This codes for CASSPLATDTQYF.